The 13 T cell receptor beta chains below come from one sample, sequenced in a study of cytomegalovirus exposure and HLA in healthy donors. Assay: immunoSEQ multiplex PCR; the TCRdb copy retains only in-frame clones and omits some. This sample has approximately 260,000 clones, with around 86% found just once. Sequencing used PBMCs. These TCRs come from a woman aged 18-29 years in good health and CMV-seronegative.

This sequence joins TRBV6-5 and TRBJ1-6; 9 positions agree with TRBD1. Germline V gene sequence: CDR1 MNHEY, CDR2 SVGAGI. This CDR3 region has 13 residues. Germline trimming cut 6 bases from V and 7 bases from J; bases unmatched to any gene: 1. The CDR3 loop is CASSTGGNSPLHF. The CDR3 nucleotides are TGTGCCAGCAGCACAGGGGGCAATTCACCCCTCCACTTT.

The genes are TRBV25-1 and TRBJ2-7; no reliable D call. Germline V gives CDR1 MGHDK, CDR2 SYGVNS. The CDR3 sequence is 12 residues long. Trimming removed 6 bases at V and 7 bases at J, with 13 bases between. CDR3 nucleotides: TGTGCCAGCAGGGGCCCAATACCAGAGCAGTACTTC. Residues: CASRGPIPEQYF.

CDR3 region: CASSWPGNQPQHF. CDR3 DNA: TGTGCCAGCAGCTGGCCGGGGAATCAGCCCCAGCATTTT. The chain couples TRBV6-1 to TRBJ1-5; no clear D gene. The CDR3 extends over 13 amino acids. Trimming removed 6 bases from V and 4 bases from J, with 10 bases in between. From germline, CDR1 is MNHNS and CDR2 SASEGT.

The CDR3 loop reads CASSAREAGDTQYF. CDR3 in DNA: TGTGCCAGCAGCGCGCGGGAGGCAGGCGATACGCAGTATTTT. The chain links TRBV6-1 to TRBJ2-3; TRBD2 matches 8 bases. In germline, CDR1 is MNHNS, CDR2 SASEGT. J was trimmed by 6 bases and V by 6 bases; bases with no gene match: 8. The CDR3 extends over 14 amino acids.

The chain carries TRBV19 and TRBJ1-2; D possibly corresponds to TRBD1 (6 bases). Trimming removed 6 bases at V and 4 bases at J, with 15 bases between. The germline V gene has CDR1 LNHDA and CDR2 SQIVND (reference sequence). CDR3 length: 14 residues. The DNA for the CDR3 is TGTGCCAGTAGCTGGACAGAGGACTCCTATGGCTACACCTTC. The encoded protein is CASSWTEDSYGYTF. The variable domain in full, completed from reference TRBV19 and TRBJ1-2, reads DGGITQSPKYLFRKEGQNVTLSCEQNLNHDAMYWYRQDPGQGLRLIYYSQIVNDFQKGDIAEGYSVSREKKESFPLTVTSAQKNPTAFYLCASSWTEDSYGYTFGSGTRLTVV.

This clone was counted a single time. The V and J genes are TRBV6-5 and TRBJ2-1; 8 positions agree with TRBD2. Unmatched junction bases numbered 7, after V lost 4 bases and J lost 8 bases. CDR3 length: 14 amino acids. Germline CDR1 is MNHEY and CDR2 is SVGAGI. Here the CDR3 reads CASSSGGARDEQFF. In DNA, the CDR3 is TGTGCCAGCAGTTCCGGGGGGGCACGGGATGAGCAGTTCTTC.

This clone was observed many times. J is TRBJ2-6 and V is TRBV15; TRBD1 agrees at 7 bases. The CDR3 is 16 amino acids. After removal of 9 bases from V and 0 bases from J, the junction contained 8 bases not matched to a gene. Germline-derived CDR1 and CDR2 are LNHNV and YYDKDF (reference sequence). The CDR3, as DNA: TGTGCCACTACTTCCGGACAGGCCTCTGGGGCCAACGTCCTGACTTTC. Its translation is CATTSGQASGANVLTF.

The CDR3 loop is CASSGDRAYEQYF. The DNA of the CDR3 is TGTGCCAGCAGCGGGGACAGGGCCTACGAGCAGTACTTC. V is TRBV9 and J is TRBJ2-7; 9 nucleotides align to TRBD1. The CDR3 is 13 residues long. The V segment lost 3 bases and the J segment 2 bases; nucleotides outside the gene matches: 0. CDR1 and CDR2 from the germline V gene are SGDLS and YYNGEE.

This clone was seen only a few times. This rearrangement joins TRBV7-2 to TRBJ1-2; D perhaps matches TRBD1 (5 bases). Germline assignment: CDR1 SGHTA and CDR2 FQGNSA. V lost 1 base and J lost 4, with 7 bases in between. The CDR3 length is 13 residues. The CDR3 nucleotides read TGTGCCAGCAGCTTAGAGGGGCTCTATGGCTACACCTTC. It encodes CASSLEGLYGYTF.

This chain uses TRBV4-1 with TRBJ1-5; D is unclear. The CDR3 is 15 residues long. The V gene lost 2 bases and the J gene lost 0 bases, with 8 bases spanning the gap. Germline CDR1 and CDR2: MGHRA and YSYEKL. CDR3 sequence reads: CASSQIPYSNQPQHF. The CDR3, as DNA: TGCGCCAGCAGCCAAATCCCTTATAGCAATCAGCCCCAGCATTTT.

This chain links TRBV9 with TRBJ1-4; perhaps TRBD1 as D (5 bases). Germline assignment: CDR1 SGDLS and CDR2 YYNGEE. This CDR3 contains 16 residues. With 4 bases removed from V and 0 bases from J, the gap between germline ends came to 13 bases. CDR3 residues: CASSSRSGATNEKLFF. CDR3 nucleotide sequence: TGTGCCAGCAGCTCTCGATCGGGGGCAACTAATGAAAAACTGTTTTTT.

The rearrangement links TRBV6-5 to TRBJ1-1; 9 nucleotides align to TRBD1. The CDR3 has 16 amino acids. Losses at the gene ends were 2 bases for V and 0 bases for J; bases not matched to a gene: 4. CDR1 MNHEY and CDR2 SVGAGI come from the germline V gene. The DNA of the CDR3 is TGTGCCAGCAGTTACATCGGACAGGGGTTGAACACTGAAGCTTTCTTT. Translation: CASSYIGQGLNTEAFF.

The CDR3 bases are TGTGCCAGCAGAAGGACAGGCAGTAACACTGAAGCTTTCTTT. Translated: CASRRTGSNTEAFF. The chain has TRBV5-6 and TRBJ1-1, with 7 bases fitting TRBD1. The length of the CDR3 is 14 residues. Trimming took 5 bases from V and 2 from J; bases not matched to a gene: 6. Germline V gene data show CDR1 as SGHDT and CDR2 as YYEEEE. Full variable domain (rest looked up from reference TRBV5-6 and TRBJ1-1): DAGVTQSPTHLIKTRGQQVTLRCSPKSGHDTVSWYQQALGQGPQFIFQYYEEEERQRGNFPDRFSGHQFPNYSSELNVNALLLGDSALYLCASRRTGSNTEAFFGQGTRLTVV.